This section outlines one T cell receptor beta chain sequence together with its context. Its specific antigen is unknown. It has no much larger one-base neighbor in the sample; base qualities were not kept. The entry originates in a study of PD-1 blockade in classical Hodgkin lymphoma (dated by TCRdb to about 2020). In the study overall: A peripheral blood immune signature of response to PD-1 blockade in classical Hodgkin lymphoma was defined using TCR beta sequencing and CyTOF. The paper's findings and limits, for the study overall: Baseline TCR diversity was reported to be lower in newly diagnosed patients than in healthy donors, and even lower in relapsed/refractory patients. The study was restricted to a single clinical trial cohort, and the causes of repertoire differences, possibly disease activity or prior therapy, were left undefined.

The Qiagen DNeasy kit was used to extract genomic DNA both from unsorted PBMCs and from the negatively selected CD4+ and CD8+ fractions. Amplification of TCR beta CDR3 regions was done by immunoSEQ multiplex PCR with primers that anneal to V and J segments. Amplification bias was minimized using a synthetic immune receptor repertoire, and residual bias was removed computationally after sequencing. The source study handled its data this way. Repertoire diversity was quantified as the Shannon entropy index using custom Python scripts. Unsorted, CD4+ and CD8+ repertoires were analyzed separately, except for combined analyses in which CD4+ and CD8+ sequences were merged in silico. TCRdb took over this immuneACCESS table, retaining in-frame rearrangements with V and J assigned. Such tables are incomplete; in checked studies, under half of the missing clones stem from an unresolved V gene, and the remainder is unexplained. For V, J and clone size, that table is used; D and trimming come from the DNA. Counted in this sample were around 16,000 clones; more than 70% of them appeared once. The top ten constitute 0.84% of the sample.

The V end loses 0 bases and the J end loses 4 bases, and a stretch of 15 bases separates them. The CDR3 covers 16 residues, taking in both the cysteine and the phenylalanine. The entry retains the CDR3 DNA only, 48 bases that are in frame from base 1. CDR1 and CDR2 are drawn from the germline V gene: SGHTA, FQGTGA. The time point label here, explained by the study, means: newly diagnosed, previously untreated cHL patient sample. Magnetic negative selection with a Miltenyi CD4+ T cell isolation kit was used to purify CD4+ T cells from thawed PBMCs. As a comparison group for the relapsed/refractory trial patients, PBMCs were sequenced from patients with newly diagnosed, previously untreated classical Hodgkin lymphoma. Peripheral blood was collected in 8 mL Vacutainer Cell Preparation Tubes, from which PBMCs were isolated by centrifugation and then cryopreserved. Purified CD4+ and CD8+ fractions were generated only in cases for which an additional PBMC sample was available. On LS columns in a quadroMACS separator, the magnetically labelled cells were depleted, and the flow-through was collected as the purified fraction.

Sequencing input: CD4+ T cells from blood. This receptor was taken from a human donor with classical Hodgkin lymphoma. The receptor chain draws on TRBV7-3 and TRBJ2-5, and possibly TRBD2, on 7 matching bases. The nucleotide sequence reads TGTGCCAGCAGCTTAACCCCCTGGGGAGGGGGAGAGACCCAGTACTTC. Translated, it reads CASSLTPWGGGETQYF.